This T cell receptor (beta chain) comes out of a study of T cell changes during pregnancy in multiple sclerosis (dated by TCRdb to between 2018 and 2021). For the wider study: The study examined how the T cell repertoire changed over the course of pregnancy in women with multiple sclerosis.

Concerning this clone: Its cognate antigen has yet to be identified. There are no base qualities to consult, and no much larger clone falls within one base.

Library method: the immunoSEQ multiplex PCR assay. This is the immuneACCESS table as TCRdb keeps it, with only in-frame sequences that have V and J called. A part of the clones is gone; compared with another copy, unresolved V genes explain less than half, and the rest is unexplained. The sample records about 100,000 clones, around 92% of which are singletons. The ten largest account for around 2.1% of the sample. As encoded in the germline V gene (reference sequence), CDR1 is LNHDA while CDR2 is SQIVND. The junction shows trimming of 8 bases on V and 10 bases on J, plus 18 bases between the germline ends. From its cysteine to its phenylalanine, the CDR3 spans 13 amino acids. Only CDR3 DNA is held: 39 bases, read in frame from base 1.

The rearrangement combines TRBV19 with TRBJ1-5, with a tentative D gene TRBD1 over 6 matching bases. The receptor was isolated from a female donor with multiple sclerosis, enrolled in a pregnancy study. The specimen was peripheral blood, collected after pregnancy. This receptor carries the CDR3 CASRPGAIAPQHF. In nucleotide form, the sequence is TGTGCCAGTCGTCCAGGGGCAATCGCCCCCCAGCATTTT. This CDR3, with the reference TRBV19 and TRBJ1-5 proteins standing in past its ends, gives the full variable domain DGGITQSPKYLFRKEGQNVTLSCEQNLNHDAMYWYRQDPGQGLRLIYYSQIVNDFQKGDIAEGYSVSREKKESFPLTVTSAQKNPTAFYLCASRPGAIAPQHFGDGTRLSIL.